This note documents a single TCR beta chain sequence. This sample was taken from a study of technical replicates of blood from a few donors. The protocol was immunoSEQ multiplex PCR, while the TCRdb copy is restricted to in-frame clones and leaves out a portion. The sample has about 80,000 clones; around 94% are singletons. Germline loops: CDR1 SGHTA, CDR2 FQGNSA. The CDR3 has 15 amino acids. V was trimmed by 1 base and J by 1 base, leaving 10 bases between them. The gene calls are TRBV7-2 and TRBJ1-2; maybe TRBD1 (6 bases). Material: T cells isolated from PBMCs. The TCR originated in a human donor in good health. The CDR3: CASSLEQGYNYGYTF. CDR3 bases: TGTGCCAGCAGCTTAGAACAGGGATATAACTATGGCTACACCTTC.